One sample yielded the 24 T cell receptor beta chains listed below, sequenced in a study of tumor-infiltrating lymphocytes in localized non-small cell lung cancer. Clones were read by immunoSEQ multiplex PCR, and TCRdb kept only the in-frame ones, dropping some. The sample lists roughly 25,000 clones, 69% seen once, with roughly 14% in the top ten. Sequencing used lung tumor tissue. All receptors derive from a human donor with non-small cell lung cancer.

The chain links TRBV19 to TRBJ2-1; D tentatively fits TRBD1 or TRBD2 (6 bases each). V lost 5 bases and J 4 bases, leaving 15 bases between the germline ends. The CDR3 is made up of 15 amino acids. Germline lookup yields CDR1 LNHDA and CDR2 SQIVND (reference sequence). The CDR3 sequence: CASSALGGGYNEQFF. In DNA form, the CDR3 reads TGTGCCAGTAGTGCTCTTGGAGGGGGGTACAATGAGCAGTTCTTC.

The V gene is TRBV19, the J gene TRBJ1-4; D gene unclear. V was trimmed by 11 bases and J by 5 bases, leaving 24 bases between them. The CDR3 is 16 residues long. Germline CDR1 reads LNHDA; CDR2 reads SQIVND (reference sequence). The CDR3 DNA reads as TGTGCCTCCTCCCCCGGGCAGGCGTCATTGAATGAAAAACTGTTTTTT. Translating it yields CASSPGQASLNEKLFF.

The rearrangement joins TRBV5-1 to TRBJ1-2; D not certain. The CDR3 is 14 residues long. Trimming cost V 0 bases and J 1 base, with 7 bases left between them. The germline V gene has CDR1 SGHRS and CDR2 YFSETQ. The DNA of the CDR3 is TGCGCCAGCAGCTTGGCCATGGTTAACTATGGCTACACCTTC. Its translation: CASSLAMVNYGYTF.

V and J are TRBV28 and TRBJ2-2; TRBD1 might be the D (7 bases). Germline CDR1 and CDR2: MDHEN and SYDVKM. Trimming cost V 3 bases and J 4 bases, with 12 bases left between them. The CDR3 covers 15 residues. Here the CDR3 DNA reads TGTGCCAGCAGTTTGGGGGGACAGTTCACCGGGGAGCTGTTTTTT. Its protein product is CASSLGGQFTGELFF. Full variable domain (missing parts from reference TRBV28 and TRBJ2-2): DVKVTQSSRYLVKRTGEKVFLECVQDMDHENMFWYRQDPGLGLRLIYFSYDVKMKEKGDIPEGYSVSREKKERFSLILESASTNQTSMYLCASSLGGQFTGELFFGEGSRLTVL.

The rearrangement links TRBV27 to TRBJ2-7; D is uncertain. The V end lost 3 bases, the J end lost 0 bases, and 15 bases lay between the germline ends. CDR3 size: 16 residues. Looked up from germline, CDR1 is MNHEY and CDR2 is SMNVEV (reference sequence). The CDR3 sequence: CASSFWSASSSYEQYF. CDR3 coding DNA: TGTGCCAGCAGTTTTTGGTCAGCATCAAGCTCCTACGAGCAGTACTTC.

V and J are TRBV4-2 and TRBJ2-6; D remains unclear. The V end lost 0 bases, the J end lost 0 bases, and 9 bases lay between the germline ends. This CDR3 comprises 17 residues. Germline V gene lookup returns CDR1 LGHNA and CDR2 YNFKEQ. The CDR3 reads CASSQDSRVSGANVLTF. In DNA, the CDR3 is TGTGCCAGCAGCCAAGATAGCAGAGTCTCTGGGGCCAACGTCCTGACTTTC.

This clone is deemed medium-sized. V is TRBV10-3 and J is TRBJ2-7; possibly TRBD1 for D (5 bases). Trimming cost V 2 bases and J 3 bases, with 5 bases left between them. Germline assignment: CDR1 ENHRY and CDR2 SYGVKD. This CDR3 is 12 amino acids long. Here the CDR3 DNA reads TGTGCCATCAGTGAGGGACACTACGAGCAGTACTTC. This gives the protein CAISEGHYEQYF.

V is TRBV6-5 and J is TRBJ2-1, with 8 bases fitting TRBD1. The CDR3 extends over 14 amino acids. Germline CDR1 and CDR2: MNHEY and SVGAGI. After removal of 6 bases from V and 7 bases from J, the junction contained 8 bases not matched to a gene. CDR3 nucleotides: TGTGCCAGCAGGGAGGACAGGGTGGGTAATGAGCAGTTCTTC. Translated: CASREDRVGNEQFF.

J is TRBJ2-5 and V is TRBV30; D gene uncertain. The end of the DNA is better explained by TRBJ2-7, so the J call may be wrong. Germline V gene lookup returns CDR1 GTSNPN and CDR2 SVGIG (reference sequence). The CDR3 has 15 residues. The CDR3 loop is CAWTHFGSLRDEQYF. Written as DNA, the CDR3 is TGTGCCTGGACCCATTTTGGATCGCTCCGGGACGAGCAGTACTTC.

The chain combines TRBV30 with TRBJ1-2, with a weak D call TRBD1 (5 bases). This CDR3 is built from 12 residues. Germline V lookup: CDR1 GTSNPN, CDR2 SVGIG (reference sequence). V lost 1 base, J lost 3 bases, and 6 bases lay in between. The DNA of the CDR3 is TGTGCCTGGAGTGGGGGGGACTATGGCTACACCTTC. Protein product: CAWSGGDYGYTF.

The CDR3 region is CASSTGTGNFHNSPLHF. The CDR3 DNA sequence: TGTGCCAGCAGTACAGGGACAGGGAACTTCCATAATTCACCCCTCCACTTT. The chain links TRBV27 to TRBJ1-6; 9 nucleotides match TRBD1. In germline, CDR1 is MNHEY, CDR2 SMNVEV (reference sequence). J was trimmed by 5 bases and V by 5 bases; bases with no gene match: 10. This CDR3 spans 17 amino acids.

By its share, this clone is large. This chain connects TRBV7-6 to TRBJ1-1, with D perhaps matching TRBD1 (5 bases). The CDR3 loop spans 15 amino acids. Trimming left V 5 bases short and J 4 bases short, with 17 bases between. Germline CDR1 and CDR2: SGHVS and FNYEAQ. The CDR3 is CASSPQISGATEAFF. CDR3 DNA sequence: TGTGCCAGCAGCCCACAGATTTCCGGGGCCACTGAAGCTTTCTTT.

CDR3 loop: CASRLAAQETQYF. CDR3 in DNA: TGTGCCAGCAGACTGGCCGCTCAGGAGACCCAGTACTTC. The chain is built from TRBV6-5 and TRBJ2-5; D not certain. Germline V gives CDR1 MNHEY, CDR2 SVGAGI. The CDR3 is made up of 13 amino acids. The ends were cut back, 6 bases at V and 5 bases at J, with 13 bases in the middle.

V is TRBV10-3 and J is TRBJ2-2; D is unresolved. CDR1 and CDR2 (germline): ENHRY, SYGVKD. The V gene lost 0 bases and the J gene lost 1 base, with 0 bases spanning the gap. The CDR3 runs 13 residues. CDR3 DNA sequence: TGTGCCATCAGTGAGTCGAACACCGGGGAGCTGTTTTTT. This codes for CAISESNTGELFF.

The gene calls are TRBV27 and TRBJ1-5, with D possibly being TRBD1 (5 bases). The CDR3 loop spans 14 amino acids. V gave up 2 bases and J gave up 6 bases, with 11 bases separating them. The germline V gene encodes CDR1 MNHEY and CDR2 SMNVEV (reference sequence). The CDR3 nucleotides read TGTGCCAGCAGTTTAATGAGGGACTTTCAGCCCCAGCATTTT. Amino acid sequence: CASSLMRDFQPQHF.

The V call is TRBV19, the J call TRBJ1-1, with no clear D. CDR3 size: 14 residues. CDR1 and CDR2 (germline): LNHDA, SQIVND (reference sequence). Trimming took 7 bases from V and 4 from J, leaving 16 bases between them. The CDR3 region has the DNA TGTGCCAGTACCACGACCGGGGTTCTCACTGAAGCTTTCTTT. As protein: CASTTTGVLTEAFF.

The CDR3 coding sequence is TGTGCCAGCAGCCCCACGGGGACAAACCCTAACTATGGCTACACCTTC. The encoded protein is CASSPTGTNPNYGYTF. This chain uses TRBV7-2 with TRBJ1-2, with D possibly matching TRBD1 (6 bases). Germline CDR1 is SGHTA and CDR2 is FQGNSA. Trimming took 5 bases from V and 0 from J, leaving 16 bases between them. The CDR3 totals 16 residues.

This clone was detected a few times. The chain joins TRBV5-4 to TRBJ2-1; 9 bases match TRBD2. The CDR3 contains 15 residues. CDR1 is SGHNT and CDR2 is YYREEE in the germline V gene (reference sequence). V shed 4 bases, J shed 4 bases, and the junction held 6 bases outside the gene matches. The CDR3 loop is CASSTLAGDYNEQFF. The CDR3 nucleotides are TGTGCCAGCAGCACCTTAGCGGGAGATTACAATGAGCAGTTCTTC.

The chain combines TRBV28 with TRBJ2-1; the match to TRBD1 covers 10 bases. Per germline, CDR1 MDHEN and CDR2 SYDVKM. Germline trimming cut 4 bases from V and 6 bases from J; bases unmatched to any gene: 15. The CDR3 totals 18 residues. Written as DNA, the CDR3 is TGTGCCAGCAGTTCGTTCGGCGGCGGGACAGGGGACCCCAATGAGCAGTTCTTC. Translated, it gives CASSSFGGGTGDPNEQFF.

The chain has TRBV5-1 and TRBJ1-2; D uncertain. This CDR3 is 14 amino acids long. Deletions cut 0 bases from V and 4 bases from J, with 10 bases between. CDR1 and CDR2 (germline): SGHRS, YFSETQ. This CDR3 is CASSLAGSSYGYTF. CDR3 DNA: TGCGCCAGCAGCTTGGCCGGATCCTCCTATGGCTACACCTTC.

The V call is TRBV29-1, the J call TRBJ2-2; 12 positions match TRBD2. The CDR3 spans 15 residues. The germline CDR1 and CDR2 sequences are SQVTM and ANQGSEA. V shed 6 bases, J shed 7 bases, and the junction held 9 bases outside the gene matches. CDR3 loop: CSVSPSGRGHGELFF. The CDR3 DNA sequence: TGCAGCGTGTCCCCTAGCGGGAGGGGTCACGGGGAGCTGTTTTTT.

This sequence joins TRBV10-3 and TRBJ2-5; D remains unclear. CDR3 length: 13 residues. Germline CDR1 ENHRY, CDR2 SYGVKD. V was cut by 0 bases and J by 5 bases, with 7 bases left in between. The DNA of the CDR3 is TGTGCCATCAGTGAGTCCAAGGAGGAGACCCAGTACTTC. Amino acid sequence: CAISESKEETQYF.

The chain has TRBV9 and TRBJ2-3, with TRBD2 identical over 10 bases. The CDR3 covers 17 residues. The junction had 16 bases not matched to a gene; V was cut back by 6 bases and J by 6 bases. Germline-derived CDR1 and CDR2 are SGDLS and YYNGEE. The CDR3 sequence is CASNPQGTSDSLDTQYF. The CDR3 nucleotides are TGTGCCAGCAACCCCCAAGGGACTAGCGATTCCCTGGATACGCAGTATTTT.

The rearrangement links TRBV5-6 to TRBJ1-1; possibly TRBD1 for D (5 bases). The germline V gene has CDR1 SGHDT and CDR2 YYEEEE. The V gene lost 4 bases and the J gene lost 1 base, with 11 bases spanning the gap. There are 14 residues in the CDR3. Here the CDR3 DNA reads TGTGCCAGCAGCCCCTCCGGGGCGAACACTGAAGCTTTCTTT. Translating gives CASSPSGANTEAFF.